The text below deals with one T cell receptor (beta chain). Its matching antigen is unknown. PCR primers comprised 60 Vbeta and 13 Jbeta primers. Here immunoSEQ multiplex PCR was the method, and the copy in TCRdb shows in-frame clones only, minus some. The sample lists about 98,000 clones, approximately 70% occurring once. The sample originates from a study of cytomegalovirus exposure and HLA in healthy donors. From germline, CDR1 is LGHNA and CDR2 YSLEER. The CDR3 is made up of 15 amino acids. Deletions cut 0 bases from V and 8 bases from J, with 11 bases between. Study results and caveats: Association of a missense DCLRE1C variant with TCR beta V- and J-gene trimming was reported in a later analysis. In vitro work confirmed that a few CMV-associated chains recognize CMV antigens. The likely explanation for a cluster of highly shared sequence variants was sequencing artifact.

The chain combines TRBV4-3 with TRBJ1-6; perhaps TRBD1 as D (6 bases). The specimen sequenced was PBMCs. This receptor was taken from a man aged 45-65 years in good health and CMV-seronegative. DNA of the CDR3: TGCGCCAGCAGCCAAGATCGGGGGGCCTATTCACCCCTCCACTTT. Encoded protein: CASSQDRGAYSPLHF.